This T cell receptor beta chain was identified in a study of shared clonotypes between healthy human individuals. Study-wide results and caveats: When naive CD4 clonotypes were compared across a few donors, about 4.8% were shared. All-four-donor shared clonotypes had higher generation probabilities than non-shared clonotypes did.

TCRdb keeps only in-frame clones here, not all; method: immunoSEQ multiplex PCR. The sample carries some 1.5 million clones, roughly 96% recorded once. For this clone: Antigen unknown.

This receptor was identified in a man aged 30 to 45 in good health. The source material was naive CD4+ T cells sorted from blood. Subset in this sample: CD45RA+ positively selected.

The DNA for the CDR3 is TGTGCCAGCAGCCCCTTTGACAGGGGAGAAGGACAGCCCCAGCATTTT. It encodes CASSPFDRGEGQPQHF. J is TRBJ1-5 and V is TRBV11-2; 8 bases are a match to TRBD1. The CDR3 runs to 16 residues. Per the germline V gene, CDR1 is SGHAT and CDR2 is FQNNGV. Germline trimming cut 5 bases from V and 7 bases from J; bases unmatched to any gene: 13.